The next 32 T cell receptor beta chains were all read from a single sample in a study of response to subunit inactivated influenza vaccine. One entry per CDR3 protein results from TCRdb running MiXCR on the RT-PCR reads. The data hold 650,000 to 800,000 distinct CDR3 sequences, with roughly 13% observed a single time. The input for sequencing was PBMCs from blood, taken 14 to 15 days before vaccination. The receptors derive from a man between 50 and 59 years old who received an inactivated influenza vaccine.

This clonotype was seen only a few times. The gene calls are TRBV5-1 and TRBJ2-3; D gene uncertain. The CDR3 is 14 amino acids. Germline V gene lookup returns CDR1 SGHRS and CDR2 YFSETQ. The ends were cut back, 0 bases at V and 2 bases at J, with 7 bases in the middle. CDR3 protein: CASSLAVDTDTQYF. Written as DNA, the CDR3 is TGCGCCAGCAGCTTGGCGGTGGACACAGATACGCAGTATTTT. The variable domain in full, with the rest retrieved from reference TRBV5-1 and TRBJ2-3, is KAGVTQTPRYLIKTRGQQVTLSCSPISGHRSVSWYQQTPGQGLQFLFEYFSETQRNKGNFPGRFSGRQFSNSRSEMNVSTLELGDSALYLCASSLAVDTDTQYFGPGTRLTVL.

The J gene is TRBJ2-3, the V gene TRBV20-1; 11 nucleotides align to TRBD2. CDR3 length: 14 amino acids. The V gene end was trimmed by 6 bases and the J gene end by 3 bases; junction bases not matched to a gene: 5. The germline V gene encodes CDR1 DFQATT and CDR2 SNEGSKA (reference sequence). The CDR3 DNA is TGCAGTGCCCCGGGACTAGCGGTGACAGATACGCAGTATTTT. Its translation: CSAPGLAVTDTQYF.

The rearrangement links TRBV20-1 to TRBJ2-2; TRBD2 might be the D (6 bases). CDR1 is DFQATT and CDR2 is SNEGSKA in the germline V gene (reference sequence). Trimming pared 1 base from V and 2 bases from J, leaving 14 bases between. This CDR3 contains 16 residues. DNA of the CDR3: TGCAGTGCTAGAGGGGGACTGGTTATCAACACCGGGGAGCTGTTTTTT. Its protein product is CSARGGLVINTGELFF.

This clonotype has at least ten counts. The V gene is TRBV6-2 or TRBV6-3, the J gene TRBJ1-5; a possible D gene is TRBD1 (5 bases). V lost 2 bases to trimming and J lost 0 bases, with 11 bases between them. CDR3 length: 16 amino acids. Germline V gives CDR1 MNHEY, CDR2 SVGEGT. The DNA for the CDR3 is TGTGCCAGCAGTTACGGTCCAGGGAGTAGCAATCAGCCCCAGCATTTT. This gives the protein CASSYGPGSSNQPQHF.

The chain links TRBV20-1 to TRBJ2-7; 7 bases fit TRBD1. The V and J ends lost 2 bases and 2 bases, in that order; junction bases with no gene match: 6. Germline V gene data show CDR1 as DFQATT and CDR2 as SNEGSKA (reference sequence). The CDR3 is 14 amino acids. The CDR3 DNA sequence: TGCAGTGCTAGATTGGGACAGCTAGCCTACGAGCAGTACTTC. Amino acids: CSARLGQLAYEQYF.

In this sample, this clonotype turned up a few times. The V gene is TRBV12-3 or TRBV12-4, the J gene TRBJ2-7; D gene unclear. CDR3 length: 14 amino acids. Trimming pared 3 bases from V and 7 bases from J, leaving 16 bases between. CDR3 bases: TGTGCCAGCAGTTTGGACGGGCGAACGGTGGAGCAGTACTTC. It specifies CASSLDGRTVEQYF.

This clonotype was counted many times. The V call is TRBV7-2, the J call TRBJ2-5; no clear D gene. The germline CDR1 and CDR2 sequences are SGHTA and FQGNSA. The CDR3 length is 13 residues. The V gene lost 5 bases and the J gene lost 5 bases, with 12 bases spanning the gap. CDR3 protein: CASSRILRETQYF. In DNA form, the CDR3 reads TGTGCCAGCAGCCGGATCCTGCGGGAGACCCAGTACTTC.

The chain combines TRBV30 with TRBJ2-7, with D possibly matching TRBD2 (6 bases). Germline loops: CDR1 GTSNPN, CDR2 SVGIG (reference sequence). The CDR3 covers 13 residues. V was trimmed by 0 bases and J by 1 base, leaving 7 bases between them. CDR3 sequence reads: CAWSVGTSYEQYF. CDR3 sequence (DNA): TGTGCCTGGAGTGTAGGGACTTCCTACGAGCAGTACTTC.

This clonotype was seen a few times. The rearrangement links TRBV2 to TRBJ1-1; D gene uncertain. Deletions cut 8 bases from V and 5 bases from J, with 9 bases between. Germline CDR1 and CDR2: SNHLY and FYNNEI. CDR3 length equals 11 residues. CDR3: CASCWGTEAFF. CDR3 coding DNA: TGTGCCAGCTGTTGGGGAACTGAAGCTTTCTTT.

The CDR3 reads CATSRDFLRTANVLTF. In nucleotides, the CDR3 is TGTGCCACCAGCAGAGATTTCCTAAGGACTGCCAACGTCCTGACTTTC. The chain employs TRBV15 and TRBJ2-6, with D tentatively TRBD2 (5 bases). This CDR3 spans 16 amino acids. Germline-derived CDR1 and CDR2 are LNHNV and YYDKDF (reference sequence). Between the trimmed V and J ends, which lost 0 bases and 7 bases, there was a span of 13 bases.

CDR3 residues: CASSETAQPIGEQYF. DNA of the CDR3: TGCGCCAGCAGTGAGACAGCCCAACCGATAGGGGAGCAGTACTTC. V is TRBV10-2 and J is TRBJ2-7; D not certain. The CDR3 extends over 15 amino acids. Trimming took off 2 bases at V and 7 bases at J, with 18 bases between the two ends. Germline assignment: CDR1 WSHSY and CDR2 SAAADI.

The chain joins TRBV7-8 to TRBJ1-6, with D possibly matching TRBD1 (5 bases). The CDR3 contains 15 residues. CDR1 and CDR2 (germline): SGHVS, FQNEAQ. V dropped 0 bases and J dropped 10 bases, with 13 bases sitting between them. The CDR3 DNA reads as TGTGCCAGCAGCTTAGCCACCAGGGTCGGCTCACCCCTCCACTTT. It translates to CASSLATRVGSPLHF.

This sequence joins TRBV7-9 and TRBJ2-7; 11 bases are shared with TRBD2. Germline CDR1 is SEHNR and CDR2 is FQNEAQ (reference sequence). CDR3 length equals 17 residues. The ends lost 4 bases at V and 5 bases at J; junction bases unmatched: 13. The CDR3 spells CASSSYLAGGPTDEQYF. The CDR3 DNA reads as TGTGCCAGCAGCTCATACTTAGCGGGAGGGCCAACGGACGAGCAGTACTTC.

The chain uses TRBV6-6 and TRBJ1-6, with D unresolved. CDR1 MNHNY and CDR2 SVGAGI come from the germline V gene (reference sequence). Trimming took 0 bases from V and 17 from J, leaving 11 bases between them. The CDR3 contains 12 residues. CDR3 in amino acids: CASSYSGQRVHF. CDR3 sequence (DNA): TGTGCCAGCAGTTACTCCGGGCAGCGAGTCCACTTT.

This clonotype has at least ten counts. The CDR3 here is CASSQFRGVSYNEQFF. CDR3 in DNA: TGTGCCAGCAGCCAGTTCCGGGGGGTCTCCTACAATGAGCAGTTCTTC. The chain employs TRBV14 and TRBJ2-1, with TRBD2 identical over 7 bases. CDR3 length equals 16 residues. V gave up 3 bases and J gave up 0 bases; unmatched junction bases: 5. Per germline, CDR1 SGHDN and CDR2 FVKESK.

This clonotype was seen only a few times. The chain recombines TRBV5-1 with TRBJ2-5; D possibly corresponds to TRBD1 (6 bases). The CDR3 runs to 15 residues. Looked up from germline, CDR1 is SGHRS and CDR2 is YFSETQ. V gave up 2 bases and J gave up 5 bases, with 16 bases separating them. The CDR3 sequence is CASSFGQGRGETQYF. The DNA for the CDR3 is TGCGCCAGCAGCTTTGGGCAGGGAAGGGGGGAGACCCAGTACTTC. Complete variable domain (other parts from reference TRBV5-1 and TRBJ2-5): KAGVTQTPRYLIKTRGQQVTLSCSPISGHRSVSWYQQTPGQGLQFLFEYFSETQRNKGNFPGRFSGRQFSNSRSEMNVSTLELGDSALYLCASSFGQGRGETQYFGPGTRLLVL.

This clonotype showed up just a few times. V is TRBV4-1 and J is TRBJ2-2; 7 nucleotides align to TRBD2. The V gene end was trimmed by 0 bases and the J gene end by 6 bases; junction bases not matched to a gene: 7. The CDR3 loop spans 16 amino acids. CDR1 and CDR2 from the germline V gene are MGHRA and YSYEKL. The CDR3 sequence is CASSQDVVAGAGELFF. CDR3 nucleotides: TGCGCCAGCAGCCAAGATGTCGTCGCGGGAGCCGGGGAGCTGTTTTTT.

This clonotype was recorded many times. This rearrangement joins TRBV24-1 to TRBJ2-1; D is perhaps TRBD2 (6 bases). CDR3 length: 15 amino acids. The V end lost 2 bases, the J end lost 6 bases, and 13 bases lay between the germline ends. Germline CDR1 and CDR2: KGHDR and SFDVKD. The CDR3 spells CATSDYSLAGNEQFF. CDR3 DNA: TGTGCCACCAGTGATTATTCACTAGCAGGCAATGAGCAGTTCTTC.

The chain is built from TRBV6-5 and TRBJ2-5; 10 bases are shared with TRBD2. The V gene end was trimmed by 2 bases and the J gene end by 5 bases; junction bases not matched to a gene: 11. Germline CDR1 reads MNHEY; CDR2 reads SVGAGI. The CDR3 sequence is 17 residues long. CDR3 sequence: CASSYDLLLAGIETQYF. The DNA of the CDR3 is TGTGCCAGCAGTTACGATCTCCTACTAGCGGGGATTGAGACCCAGTACTTC.

This clonotype was found a few times. V is TRBV19 and J is TRBJ1-1; 10 bases align to TRBD1. The CDR3 sequence is 16 residues long. Trimming cost V 5 bases and J 0 bases; bases outside gene matches: 6. Germline lookup yields CDR1 LNHDA and CDR2 SQIVND (reference sequence). DNA for the CDR3: TGTGCCAGTAGTCGGGACAGGGGAGACATGAACACTGAAGCTTTCTTT. It is translated as CASSRDRGDMNTEAFF.

This clonotype was detected only a few times. The rearrangement uses TRBV30 and TRBJ2-1; D gene unclear. CDR1 and CDR2 from the germline V gene are GTSNPN and SVGIG (reference sequence). Trimming pared 3 bases from V and 4 bases from J, leaving 16 bases between. The CDR3 length is 15 residues. CDR3 residues: CAWRVKRTNYNEQFF. CDR3 sequence (DNA): TGTGCCTGGAGGGTCAAACGGACGAATTACAATGAGCAGTTCTTC.

The rearrangement joins TRBV18 to TRBJ2-3, with no clear D. V lost 4 bases and J lost 1, with 9 bases in between. The germline V gene has CDR1 KGHSH and CDR2 LQKENI. The CDR3 covers 14 residues. CDR3 bases: TGTGCCAGCTCACGATCCCAGGGCACAGATACGCAGTATTTT. Residues: CASSRSQGTDTQYF. Based on the CDR3 plus reference TRBV18 and TRBJ2-3, the full variable domain is NAGVMQNPRHLVRRRGQEARLRCSPMKGHSHVYWYRQLPEEGLKFMVYLQKENIIDESGMPKERFSAEFPKEGPSILRIQQVVRGDSAAYFCASSRSQGTDTQYFGPGTRLTVL.

This clonotype was picked up a small number of times. This sequence joins TRBV20-1 and TRBJ2-5; possibly TRBD2 for D (5 bases). There are 12 residues in the CDR3. Germline V CDR1 and CDR2: DFQATT, SNEGSKA (reference sequence). The V end was cut by 1 base, the J end by 5 bases, with 8 bases between. The CDR3 region is CSARGGLETQYF. The CDR3 nucleotides read TGCAGTGCTAGAGGAGGGTTGGAGACCCAGTACTTC.

The chain joins TRBV5-6 to TRBJ2-5; 7 nucleotides line up with TRBD2. The length of the CDR3 is 16 residues. Trimming removed 3 bases from V and 1 base from J; junction bases left unmatched: 9. Per germline, CDR1 SGHDT and CDR2 YYEEEE. The CDR3 DNA sequence: TGTGCCAGCAGCTCTAAGACTAGCTTACTCCAAGAGACCCAGTACTTC. Its translation is CASSSKTSLLQETQYF. The full variable domain, completed using reference TRBV5-6 and TRBJ2-5, is DAGVTQSPTHLIKTRGQQVTLRCSPKSGHDTVSWYQQALGQGPQFIFQYYEEEERQRGNFPDRFSGHQFPNYSSELNVNALLLGDSALYLCASSSKTSLLQETQYFGPGTRLLVL.

The chain has TRBV11-2 and TRBJ1-6, with D perhaps matching TRBD1 (5 bases). The ends were cut back, 1 base at V and 5 bases at J, with 12 bases in the middle. This CDR3 comprises 16 residues. Germline CDR1 SGHAT, CDR2 FQNNGV. The DNA of the CDR3 is TGTGCCAGCAGCTTAGGGGTAGGGACCCATAATTCACCCCTCCACTTT. Encoded protein: CASSLGVGTHNSPLHF.

This clonotype was recorded a few times. The gene calls are TRBV18 and TRBJ2-7, with TRBD2 matching over 10 bases. V gave up 6 bases and J gave up 0 bases; unmatched junction bases: 8. The CDR3 sequence is 16 residues long. Per germline, CDR1 KGHSH and CDR2 LQKENI. This CDR3 is CASSRSAGGHSYEQYF. DNA for the CDR3: TGTGCCAGCTCGCGATCAGCGGGGGGGCACTCCTACGAGCAGTACTTC.

This clonotype has only a few counts. This chain uses TRBV5-6 with TRBJ2-1; 12 bases agree with TRBD2. Germline trimming cut 1 base from V and 6 bases from J; bases unmatched to any gene: 5. This CDR3 has 16 amino acids. In germline, CDR1 is SGHDT, CDR2 YYEEEE. The CDR3 nucleotides are TGTGCCAGCAGCTTGAGGGTGACTAGCGGGAGCAATGAGCAGTTCTTC. This sequence encodes CASSLRVTSGSNEQFF.

The V and J genes are TRBV7-2 and TRBJ2-3; 7 bases line up with TRBD2. This CDR3 is 15 amino acids long. Germline lookup yields CDR1 SGHTA and CDR2 FQGNSA. Trimming removed 2 bases from V and 6 bases from J; junction bases left unmatched: 8. Here the CDR3 reads CASSLSAGAIDTQYF. For the CDR3, the DNA is TGTGCCAGCAGCTTAAGCGCGGGAGCGATCGATACGCAGTATTTT.

The V gene is TRBV2, the J gene TRBJ2-4; D may correspond to TRBD1 or TRBD2 (5 bases each). Germline loops: CDR1 SNHLY, CDR2 FYNNEI. V dropped 0 bases and J dropped 5 bases, with 11 bases sitting between them. The CDR3 sequence is 15 residues long. The CDR3 DNA reads as TGTGCCAGCAGTGAAGCGCTGCAGGGACAAAACATTCAGTACTTC. Its translation is CASSEALQGQNIQYF.

This clonotype was counted only a few times. The rearrangement links TRBV3-1 to TRBJ2-7; D might be TRBD1 (6 bases). The CDR3 covers 14 residues. The ends were cut back, 3 bases at V and 3 bases at J, with 12 bases in the middle. Germline V lookup: CDR1 LGHDT, CDR2 YNNKEL (reference sequence). The DNA for the CDR3 is TGTGCCAGCAGCCACCTCGGGACAAACTACGAGCAGTACTTC. Residues: CASSHLGTNYEQYF.

This clonotype was found a few times. V is TRBV5-1 and J is TRBJ2-7; weak D call: TRBD1 (5 bases). The CDR3 has 17 residues. Germline CDR1 reads SGHRS; CDR2 reads YFSETQ. The V end was cut by 1 base, the J end by 3 bases, with 20 bases between. The CDR3 bases are TGCGCCAGCAGCTTGACAGGAAACCATTTAAGAGGCTACGAGCAGTACTTC. It yields the protein CASSLTGNHLRGYEQYF.

The CDR3 here is CASNSEGVGQPQHF. CDR3 DNA sequence: TGTGCCAGCAACTCAGAGGGGGTCGGGCAGCCCCAGCATTTT. The chain is built from TRBV12-3 or TRBV12-4 and TRBJ1-5; D perhaps matches TRBD1 (6 bases). This CDR3 has 14 residues. V was clipped by 7 bases and J by 7 bases, with 17 bases between them.